One sample yielded the 25 T cell receptor beta chains listed below, sequenced in a study of shared clonotypes between healthy human individuals (dated by TCRdb to 2020 to 2021). The library was made by the immunoSEQ multiplex PCR assay. This immuneACCESS table, as held by TCRdb, lists in-frame sequences with V and J called but not all clones. Of the missing ones, under half trace to an unresolved V gene in checked studies; the others have no known cause. The sample table shows 950,000 to 1,100,000 clones, and 65% to 75% are seen once. The ten largest make up approximately 1.5% of the sample. The sample consisted of memory CD4+ T cells sorted from blood. Read against the paper, the sample's cell subset or site label means: CD45RA-negative fraction. Receptor source: a man aged 18 to 29 in good health.

This rearrangement joins TRBV7-9 to TRBJ2-5; D is unresolved. Germline V gene sequence: CDR1 SEHNR, CDR2 FQNEAQ (reference sequence). The CDR3 runs 13 residues. Trimming pared 0 bases from V and 1 base from J, leaving 3 bases between. This CDR3 is CASSLASQETQYF. The CDR3 DNA is TGTGCCAGCAGCTTAGCCTCCCAAGAGACCCAGTACTTC.

V and J are TRBV15 and TRBJ2-6; D call uncertain. V lost 0 bases and J 0 bases, leaving 9 bases between the germline ends. Looked up from germline, CDR1 is LNHNV and CDR2 is YYDKDF (reference sequence). The CDR3 is 17 residues long. DNA of the CDR3: TGTGCCACCAGCAGAGATATCGGTTTCTCTGGGGCCAACGTCCTGACTTTC. Translating gives CATSRDIGFSGANVLTF. Full variable domain (outside the CDR3, taken from reference TRBV15 and TRBJ2-6): DAMVIQNPRYQVTQFGKPVTLSCSQTLNHNVMYWYQQKSSQAPKLLFHYYDKDFNNEADTPDNFQSRRPNTSFCFLDIRSPGLGDTAMYLCATSRDIGFSGANVLTFGAGSRLTVL.

The chain couples TRBV5-6 to TRBJ1-6, with TRBD1 identical over 7 bases. The germline CDR1 and CDR2 sequences are SGHDT and YYEEEE. V shed 5 bases, J shed 3 bases, and the junction held 8 bases outside the gene matches. The CDR3 runs to 16 residues. CDR3: CASRLWDRNYNSPLHF. The CDR3 nucleotides read TGTGCCAGCAGACTTTGGGACAGAAACTATAATTCACCCCTCCACTTT.

As concerns this clone: Given a much more abundant clone one base away, this may be a read error. The same CDR3 can be traced to other DNA sequences in this sample. The chain is built from TRBV5-4 and TRBJ2-5, with D perhaps matching TRBD1 (5 bases). The CDR3 is 13 amino acids. The V gene's germline CDR1 is SGHNT and CDR2 YYREEE (reference sequence). V lost 2 bases to trimming and J lost 1 base, with 6 bases between them. CDR3 in DNA: TGTGCCAGCAGCTTAGGGGTCCAAGAGACCCAGTACTTC. Residues: CASSLGVQETQYF.

A word on this clone: This same CDR3 is encoded by further DNA sequences in the sample. The chain links TRBV6-5 to TRBJ2-7; the D gene is possibly TRBD1 (5 bases). Germline V CDR1 and CDR2: MNHEY, SVGAGI. The CDR3 loop spans 13 amino acids. Trimming left V 3 bases short and J 3 bases short, with 9 bases between. Written as DNA, the CDR3 is TGTGCCAGCAGTTATAGGCAGGGCTACGAGCAGTACTTC. This translates into CASSYRQGYEQYF.

V and J are TRBV5-1 and TRBJ2-7, with 8 bases lining up with TRBD2. The V gene's germline CDR1 is SGHRS and CDR2 YFSETQ. The CDR3 spans 17 residues. V lost 5 bases and J lost 2; bases outside the gene matches: 15. The CDR3 protein is CASSEYPIAGPAYEQYF. The CDR3 bases are TGCGCCAGCAGTGAGTATCCTATAGCGGGGCCCGCCTACGAGCAGTACTTC. The whole variable domain, remainder taken from reference TRBV5-1 and TRBJ2-7, is KAGVTQTPRYLIKTRGQQVTLSCSPISGHRSVSWYQQTPGQGLQFLFEYFSETQRNKGNFPGRFSGRQFSNSRSEMNVSTLELGDSALYLCASSEYPIAGPAYEQYFGPGTRLTVT.

This clone was picked up one time. CDR3 sequence reads: CASSQRLAPDTQYF. The CDR3 nucleotides read TGTGCCAGCAGCCAACGTTTAGCCCCAGATACGCAGTATTTT. The chain recombines TRBV7-2 with TRBJ2-3; no definite D call. Trimming took off 5 bases at V and 4 bases at J, with 13 bases between the two ends. CDR1 and CDR2 from the germline V gene are SGHTA and FQGNSA. The CDR3 is 14 residues long.

This clone has more than one count but fewer than ten. The sample holds other DNA sequences that translate to the same CDR3. This chain connects TRBV28 to TRBJ1-5; no reliable D call. V was pared by 3 bases and J by 3 bases, with 3 bases between. The CDR3 is 12 amino acids. Per the germline V gene, CDR1 is MDHEN and CDR2 is SYDVKM. CDR3: CASSFLNQPQHF. DNA of the CDR3: TGTGCCAGCAGTTTTCTCAATCAGCCCCAGCATTTT.

CDR3 sequence: CASSTTGTGANVLTF. In DNA form, the CDR3 reads TGTGCCAGTAGTACTACAGGGACTGGGGCCAACGTCCTGACTTTC. J is TRBJ2-6 and V is TRBV19; a weak D match, TRBD1 (6 bases). This CDR3 spans 15 amino acids. Germline V gives CDR1 LNHDA, CDR2 SQIVND (reference sequence). V lost 4 bases, J lost 2 bases, and 9 bases lay in between.

The V gene is TRBV4-3, the J gene TRBJ2-3; D perhaps matches TRBD1 (6 bases). This CDR3 comprises 15 residues. Trimming removed 6 bases at V and 5 bases at J, with 18 bases between. CDR1 is LGHNA, CDR2 YSLEER, per germline. Written as DNA, the CDR3 is TGCGCCAGCAGTCCAGCCGGGACATCCGGAGATACGCAGTATTTT. Translation: CASSPAGTSGDTQYF.

The genes are TRBV7-3 and TRBJ2-3; D possibly corresponds to TRBD2 (5 bases). The CDR3 runs to 13 residues. Germline assignment: CDR1 SGHTA and CDR2 FQGTGA. V was pared by 4 bases and J by 4 bases, with 9 bases between. The CDR3 DNA reads TGTGCCAGCAGCTCACGGCGGGCAGATACGCAGTATTTT. Amino acids: CASSSRRADTQYF.

In its sample, this clone was seen once. The rearrangement joins TRBV30 to TRBJ2-4; D is tentatively TRBD1 or TRBD2 (5 bases each). Germline CDR1 is GTSNPN and CDR2 is SVGIG (reference sequence). The length of the CDR3 is 12 residues. Trimming took off 8 bases at V and 1 base at J, with 9 bases between the two ends. This CDR3 reads CAGRDAKNIQYF. The CDR3, as DNA: TGTGCCGGCAGGGACGCCAAAAACATTCAGTACTTC.

The rearrangement links TRBV10-2 to TRBJ1-3; D gene unclear. Trimming removed 3 bases from V and 0 bases from J, with 9 bases in between. The CDR3 spans 15 residues. Germline V CDR1 and CDR2: WSHSY, SAAADI. The DNA for the CDR3 is TGCGCCAGCAGTGAAAAGGTTACCTCTGGAAACACCATATATTTT. This encodes CASSEKVTSGNTIYF.

The chain has TRBV4-2 and TRBJ2-3, with D tentatively TRBD2 (7 bases). The germline V gene has CDR1 LGHNA and CDR2 YNFKEQ. The V end lost 2 bases, the J end lost 2 bases, and 14 bases lay between the germline ends. The CDR3 length is 16 residues. CDR3 protein: CASSQSLRGLTDTQYF. The CDR3 nucleotides read TGTGCCAGCAGCCAAAGCTTGCGGGGGCTCACAGATACGCAGTATTTT.

This clone was recorded only once. This sequence joins TRBV4-3 and TRBJ2-1; 14 nucleotides line up with TRBD2. The V segment lost 0 bases and the J segment 7 bases; nucleotides outside the gene matches: 11. From germline, CDR1 is LGHNA and CDR2 YSLEER. This CDR3 is built from 19 residues. The CDR3 loop reads CASSQDEGTSGSRVNEQFF. The CDR3, as DNA: TGCGCCAGCAGCCAAGATGAGGGGACTAGCGGGAGTCGGGTTAATGAGCAGTTCTTC.

The chain carries TRBV18 and TRBJ1-5; the match to TRBD1 covers 8 bases. Trimming cost V 5 bases and J 4 bases; bases outside gene matches: 10. From germline, CDR1 is KGHSH and CDR2 LQKENI. CDR3 length: 16 amino acids. CDR3 nucleotides: TGTGCCAGCTCAAGCGGACAGGGAAACCCGAATCAGCCCCAGCATTTT. It translates to CASSSGQGNPNQPQHF.

The V call is TRBV29-1, the J call TRBJ1-5; possible D gene TRBD1, 6 bases. Looked up from germline, CDR1 is SQVTM and CDR2 is ANQGSEA. V shed 4 bases and J shed 7 bases, with 17 bases lying between them. CDR3 length: 14 residues. DNA of the CDR3: TGCAGCGTTGGATCTACAGGGAAAGGGCAGCCCCAGCATTTT. Its translation is CSVGSTGKGQPQHF.

This clone was picked up a small number of times. This chain uses TRBV21-1 with TRBJ1-2; the table's D gene call, TRBD1, was not cross checked with the DNA. TRBV21-1 is a known pseudogene. The CDR3 extends over 15 amino acids. In DNA, the CDR3 is TGTGCCAGCAGCAAGGACAGCTTAAGTCGTGGGGGCTACACCTTC. Translating gives CASSKDSLSRGGYTF.

The chain couples TRBV27 to TRBJ2-7; 9 bases fit TRBD2. CDR1 is MNHEY, CDR2 SMNVEV, per germline (reference sequence). The CDR3 covers 17 residues. V gave up 0 bases and J gave up 0 bases; unmatched junction bases: 6. The DNA of the CDR3 is TGTGCCAGCAGTTTATCATCGCGGGGGGGACACTCCTACGAGCAGTACTTC. Its translation is CASSLSSRGGHSYEQYF.

As regards this clone: In the same sample, other DNA sequences code for this CDR3. The V gene is TRBV5-1, the J gene TRBJ2-3; 10 nucleotides line up with TRBD2. V shed 4 bases, J shed 2 bases, and the junction held 4 bases outside the gene matches. Germline-derived CDR1 and CDR2 are SGHRS and YFSETQ. The CDR3 is 15 amino acids. This CDR3 reads CASSPLAGVTDTQYF. The CDR3 nucleotides are TGCGCCAGCAGCCCCCTAGCGGGGGTCACAGATACGCAGTATTTT.

The genes are TRBV6-1 and TRBJ1-5, with 10 bases identical to TRBD1. The trim removed 4 bases at V and 7 bases at J, leaving 4 bases unmatched. The CDR3 contains 14 residues. Germline values: CDR1 MNHNS, CDR2 SASEGT. The CDR3: CASSGQGARQPQHF. The CDR3 region has the DNA TGTGCCAGCAGTGGACAGGGGGCGAGACAGCCCCAGCATTTT.

The V and J genes are TRBV28 and TRBJ2-2, with D unresolved. This CDR3 has 13 residues. V gave up 5 bases and J gave up 0 bases, with 4 bases separating them. Looked up from germline, CDR1 is MDHEN and CDR2 is SYDVKM. Written as DNA, the CDR3 is TGTGCCAGCAGTGATCCGAACACCGGGGAGCTGTTTTTT. It encodes CASSDPNTGELFF.

The chain carries TRBV7-2 and TRBJ1-2; TRBD1 might be the D (5 bases). Germline CDR1 SGHTA, CDR2 FQGNSA. The CDR3 length is 14 residues. Trimming pared 5 bases from V and 8 bases from J, leaving 18 bases between. CDR3 residues: CASSARTPSYGYTF. CDR3 DNA sequence: TGTGCCAGCAGCGCAAGGACACCCTCCTACGGCTACACCTTC.

V is TRBV6-6 and J is TRBJ1-3; tentative D call: TRBD1 (5 bases). The CDR3 length is 15 residues. Germline values: CDR1 MNHNY, CDR2 SVGAGI (reference sequence). V lost 6 bases to trimming and J lost 0 bases, with 12 bases between them. The CDR3 spells CASRRDGSSGNTIYF. CDR3 nucleotide sequence: TGTGCCAGCAGACGGGACGGGAGCTCTGGAAACACCATATATTTT.

The CDR3 coding sequence is TGCAGCGTCACCCAGGGTGGGGATACGCAGTATTTT. Translating it yields CSVTQGGDTQYF. The chain carries TRBV29-1 and TRBJ2-3, with D possibly matching TRBD1 (5 bases). Trimming pared 6 bases from V and 6 bases from J, leaving 13 bases between. The CDR3 runs to 12 residues. Germline-derived CDR1 and CDR2 are SQVTM and ANQGSEA.